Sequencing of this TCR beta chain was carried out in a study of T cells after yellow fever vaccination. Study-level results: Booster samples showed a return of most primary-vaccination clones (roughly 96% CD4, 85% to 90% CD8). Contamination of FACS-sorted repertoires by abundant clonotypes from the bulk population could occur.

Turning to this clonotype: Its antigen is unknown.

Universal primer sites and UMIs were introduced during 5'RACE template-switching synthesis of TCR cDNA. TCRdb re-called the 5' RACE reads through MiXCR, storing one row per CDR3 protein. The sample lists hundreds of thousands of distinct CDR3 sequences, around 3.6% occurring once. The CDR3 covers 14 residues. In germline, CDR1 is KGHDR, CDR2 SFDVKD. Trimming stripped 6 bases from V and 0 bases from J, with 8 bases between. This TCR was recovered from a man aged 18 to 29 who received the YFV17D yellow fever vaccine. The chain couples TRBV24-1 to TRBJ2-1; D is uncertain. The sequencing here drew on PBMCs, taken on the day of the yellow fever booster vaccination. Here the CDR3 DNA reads TGTGCCACCAGTTTCGGCTACTCCTACAATGAGCAGTTCTTC. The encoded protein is CATSFGYSYNEQFF.